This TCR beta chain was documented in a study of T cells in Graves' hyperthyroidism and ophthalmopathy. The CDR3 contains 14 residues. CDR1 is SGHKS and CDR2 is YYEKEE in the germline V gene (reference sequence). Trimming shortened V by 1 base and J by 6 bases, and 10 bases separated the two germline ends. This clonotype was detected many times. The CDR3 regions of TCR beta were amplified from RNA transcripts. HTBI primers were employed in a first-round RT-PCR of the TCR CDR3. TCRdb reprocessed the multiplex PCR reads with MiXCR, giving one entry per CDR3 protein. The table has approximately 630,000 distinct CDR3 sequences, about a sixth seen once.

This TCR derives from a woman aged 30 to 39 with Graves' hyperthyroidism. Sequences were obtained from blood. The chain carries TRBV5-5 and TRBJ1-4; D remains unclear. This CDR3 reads CASSLLPDDEKLFF. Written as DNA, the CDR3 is TGTGCCAGCAGCTTGTTGCCAGATGATGAAAAACTGTTTTTT.